This TCR beta chain was identified during a study of T-cell memory formation after mild COVID-19. Across the study: In these data, TCR clusters were largely donor specific.

Germline trimming cut 4 bases from V and 8 bases from J; bases unmatched to any gene: 17. Germline V CDR1 and CDR2: MGHRA, YSYEKL. The CDR3 loop spans 17 amino acids. Whole-study results and caveats: Day 37-peaking second-wave clones had unconfirmed SARS-CoV-2 specificity. Pre-infection memory already had some responding clones, implying cross-reactive memory joined.

On this clonotype: What it recognizes is unknown.

Using its own MiXCR run on the 5' RACE reads, TCRdb lists one record per CDR3 protein. The table includes some 120,000 distinct CDR3 sequences, about 18% detected once. The gene calls are TRBV4-1 and TRBJ1-2, with 9 bases identical to TRBD1. The sequence came from a man aged 18 to 30 who had mild COVID-19 (a few samples of this study predate the infection). Cell type and time point are not known. Input material: PBMCs or a T cell subset sorted from them (not recorded which). CDR3 coding DNA: TGCGCCAGCAGCCCCCTACCCGCCGGGACAGGGAGTCAAGGCTACACCTTC. It specifies CASSPLPAGTGSQGYTF.